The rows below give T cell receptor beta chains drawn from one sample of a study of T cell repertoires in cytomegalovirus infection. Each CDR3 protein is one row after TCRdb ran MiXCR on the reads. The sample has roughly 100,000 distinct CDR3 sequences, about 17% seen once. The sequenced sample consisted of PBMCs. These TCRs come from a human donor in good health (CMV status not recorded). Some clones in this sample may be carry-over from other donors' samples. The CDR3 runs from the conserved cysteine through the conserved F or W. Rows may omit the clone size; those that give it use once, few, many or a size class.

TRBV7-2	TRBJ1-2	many	CASRLDRTYGYTF
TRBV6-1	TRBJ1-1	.	CARDIPGTPKDTEAFF
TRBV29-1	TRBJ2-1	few	CSVEGLAGGRSYNEQFF
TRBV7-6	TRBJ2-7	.	CASSPTGVLSGEQYF
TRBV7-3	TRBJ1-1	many	CASSPRTGGNTEAFF
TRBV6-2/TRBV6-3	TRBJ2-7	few	CASSPLGQAYEQYF
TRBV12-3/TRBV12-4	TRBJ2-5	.	CASSLGQFETQYF
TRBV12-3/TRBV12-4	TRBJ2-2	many	CASSPWTVNTGELFF
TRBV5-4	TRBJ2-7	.	CASSAPTSYEQYF
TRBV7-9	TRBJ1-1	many	CASSLVQTEAFF
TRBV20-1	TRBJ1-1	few	CSARDGRSTEAFF
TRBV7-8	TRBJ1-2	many	CASSFPRQGGNYGYTF
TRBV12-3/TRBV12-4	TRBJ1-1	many	CASSLSRAVKAFF
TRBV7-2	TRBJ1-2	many	CASSLFSENYGYTF
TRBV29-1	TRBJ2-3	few	CSVVGDRGLRTDTQYF
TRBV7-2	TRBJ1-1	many	CASSSGPSNTEAFF
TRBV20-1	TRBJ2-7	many	CSASGQGIYEQYF
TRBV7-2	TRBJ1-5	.	CASSRNSGPPGPQHF
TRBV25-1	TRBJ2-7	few	CASSDTGGIYEQYF
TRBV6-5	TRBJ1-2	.	CASTYRDGYGYTF
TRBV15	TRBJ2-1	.	CATSRRQAEDEQFF
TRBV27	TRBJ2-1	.	CASSLSRTGYYNEQFF
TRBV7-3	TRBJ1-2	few	CASSSDRAGVCTF
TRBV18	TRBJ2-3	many	CASSPATSTDTQYF
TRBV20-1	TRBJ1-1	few	CSARELGRETTEAFF
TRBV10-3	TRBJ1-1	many	CAISNRLNTEAFF
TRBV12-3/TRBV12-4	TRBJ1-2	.	CATVAGTGTYGYTF
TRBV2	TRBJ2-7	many	CASSANRGNEQYF
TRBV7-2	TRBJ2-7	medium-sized	CASSLEYSTYEQYF
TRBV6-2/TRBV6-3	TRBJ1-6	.	CASRWSAGGMSPLHF
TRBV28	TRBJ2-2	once	CASKQRANTGELFF
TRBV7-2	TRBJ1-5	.	CASSLSGAGTGQPQHF
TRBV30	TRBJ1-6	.	CAWERNSSPLHF
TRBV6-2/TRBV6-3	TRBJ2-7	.	CASRTGNHEQYF
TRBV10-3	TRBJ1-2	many	CAISGGLTYGYTF
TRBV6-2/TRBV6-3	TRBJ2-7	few	CASSYRGRAGVISYEQYF
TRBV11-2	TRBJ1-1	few	CASRTTGVNTEAFF
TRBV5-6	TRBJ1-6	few	CASSPLGQGNNSPLHF
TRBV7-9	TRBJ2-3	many	CASSLRGRTGYTDTQYF
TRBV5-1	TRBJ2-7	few	CASSLAGVSTPYEQYF
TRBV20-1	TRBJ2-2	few	CSARDVGRTGELFF
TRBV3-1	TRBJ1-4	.	CASSQAGTGSTLFF
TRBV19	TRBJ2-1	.	CASSTWGENEQFF
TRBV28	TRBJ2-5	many	CASSFSTETQYF
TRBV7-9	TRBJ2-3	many	CASSLGLAGGTDTQYF
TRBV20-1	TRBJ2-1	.	CSARDRGSGEQFF
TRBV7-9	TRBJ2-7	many	CASSSSGTGSYEQYF
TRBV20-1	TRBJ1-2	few	CSASTGAARGYTF
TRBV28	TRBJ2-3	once	CACSSGPLLSHTQYF
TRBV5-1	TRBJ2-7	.	CASRLDTPSFYEQYF
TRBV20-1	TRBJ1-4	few	CSASRDTDVALFF
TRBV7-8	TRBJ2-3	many	CASSLERSLAGGPGDTQYF
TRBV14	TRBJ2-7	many	CASSQGQGPRNYEQYF
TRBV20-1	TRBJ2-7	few	CSARKGYEQYF
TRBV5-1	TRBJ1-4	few	CASSVGQGNEKLFF
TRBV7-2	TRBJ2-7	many	CASSLGTAYGGQYF
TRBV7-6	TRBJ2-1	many	CASSLGGRVSYNEQFF